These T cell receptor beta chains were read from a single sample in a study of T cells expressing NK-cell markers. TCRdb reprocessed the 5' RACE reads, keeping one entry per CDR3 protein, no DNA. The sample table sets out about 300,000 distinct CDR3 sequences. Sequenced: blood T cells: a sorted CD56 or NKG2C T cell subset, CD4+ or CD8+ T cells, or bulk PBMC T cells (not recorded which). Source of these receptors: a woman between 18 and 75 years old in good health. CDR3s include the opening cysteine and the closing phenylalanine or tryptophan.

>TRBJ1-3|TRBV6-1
CASSEFSTSGNTIYF
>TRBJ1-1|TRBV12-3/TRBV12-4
CASSTQREAFF
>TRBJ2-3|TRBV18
CASSPPPAGGSDTQYF
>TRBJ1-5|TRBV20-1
CSATDRVWGNQPQHF
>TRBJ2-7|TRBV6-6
CASRAGASYEQYF
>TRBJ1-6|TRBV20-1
CSARLALENSPLHF
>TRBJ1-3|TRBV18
CASEGSSSGNTIYF
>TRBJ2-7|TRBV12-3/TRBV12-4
CASSPGRGYEQYF
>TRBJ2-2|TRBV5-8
CASSPPTGGNTGELFF
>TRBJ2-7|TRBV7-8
CASSLDPSDYEQYF
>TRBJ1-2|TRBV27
CASSPAGGGYTF
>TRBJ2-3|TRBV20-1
CSGTARHGGTDTQYF
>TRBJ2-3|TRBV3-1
CASSGGLVPAQYF
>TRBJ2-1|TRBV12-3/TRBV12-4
CASSFSAGVYNEQFF
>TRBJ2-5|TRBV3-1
CASSRRGGGGQETQYF
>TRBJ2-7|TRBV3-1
CASSNSGTSDEQYF
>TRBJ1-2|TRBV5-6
CASSDYNYGYTF
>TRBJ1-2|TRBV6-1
CASSRRAPDPYGYTF